The 26 T cell receptor beta chains below come from one sample, sequenced in a study of cytomegalovirus exposure and HLA in healthy donors. PCR used 60 Vbeta primers and 13 Jbeta primers. Data came from immunoSEQ multiplex PCR; TCRdb stores just in-frame clones and leaves some out. The sample carries roughly 100,000 clones, over 60% recorded once. The material sequenced was PBMCs. The source is a female donor in good health and CMV-seronegative.

The CDR3 coding sequence is TGTGCCAGCAGCGTAGTTAGTGAGGGCAATGAGCAGTTCTTC. As protein: CASSVVSEGNEQFF. The chain uses TRBV9 and TRBJ2-1; tentatively, D is TRBD2 (5 bases). The V end lost 0 bases, the J end lost 6 bases, and 10 bases lay between the germline ends. This CDR3 contains 14 residues. Germline CDR1 and CDR2: SGDLS and YYNGEE.

The CDR3 bases are TGTGCCAGCAGCTTAGTAGGCGGGGGGGGCGATGAGCAGTTCTTC. It encodes CASSLVGGGGDEQFF. The chain uses TRBV7-9 and TRBJ2-1; the match to TRBD2 covers 9 bases. CDR3 length: 15 residues. The J segment lost 8 bases and the V segment lost 1 base, leaving 6 bases of the junction unmatched. CDR1 is SEHNR and CDR2 is FQNEAQ in the germline V gene (reference sequence).

The chain couples TRBV27 to TRBJ2-1; 8 bases are a match to TRBD1. The trim removed 2 bases at V and 2 bases at J, leaving 2 bases unmatched. The CDR3 runs 15 residues. Germline lookup yields CDR1 MNHEY and CDR2 SMNVEV (reference sequence). For the CDR3, the DNA is TGTGCCAGCAGTTTAAGGACAGGGACCTACAATGAGCAGTTCTTC. This encodes CASSLRTGTYNEQFF.

The rearrangement joins TRBV5-1 to TRBJ2-5; 8 positions match TRBD2. V lost 2 bases, J lost 1 base, and 10 bases stayed unmatched. The CDR3 has 17 amino acids. Germline CDR1 SGHRS, CDR2 YFSETQ. The CDR3 reads CASSFMGLVGFQETQYF. The CDR3 DNA is TGCGCCAGCAGCTTTATGGGACTAGTGGGTTTCCAAGAGACCCAGTACTTC.

This clone has a handful of counts. The chain employs TRBV18 and TRBJ2-3, with D hard to call. The CDR3 runs 13 residues. Germline loops: CDR1 KGHSH, CDR2 LQKENI. V dropped 3 bases and J dropped 5 bases, with 9 bases sitting between them. CDR3 loop: CASSPSRQDTQYF. DNA for the CDR3: TGTGCCAGCTCACCCTCCAGGCAAGATACGCAGTATTTT. Full variable domain (rest looked up from reference TRBV18 and TRBJ2-3): NAGVMQNPRHLVRRRGQEARLRCSPMKGHSHVYWYRQLPEEGLKFMVYLQKENIIDESGMPKERFSAEFPKEGPSILRIQQVVRGDSAAYFCASSPSRQDTQYFGPGTRLTVL.

This rearrangement joins TRBV6-5 to TRBJ1-6, with D unresolved. Germline CDR1 is MNHEY and CDR2 is SVGAGI. V lost 8 bases and J 4 bases, leaving 12 bases between the germline ends. The CDR3 length is 14 residues. Here the CDR3 reads CASGQDHYNSPLHF. The CDR3 DNA follows: TGTGCCAGCGGGCAGGATCATTATAATTCACCCCTCCACTTT.

The chain couples TRBV30 to TRBJ1-5, with TRBD1 as a possible D gene (6 bases). The length of the CDR3 is 15 residues. Trimming cost V 3 bases and J 1 base, with 13 bases left between them. Per germline, CDR1 GTSNPN and CDR2 SVGIG (reference sequence). CDR3 in amino acids: CAWRKDSSSNQPQHF. The CDR3 DNA reads as TGTGCCTGGAGAAAGGACAGTTCAAGCAATCAGCCCCAGCATTTT.

This sequence joins TRBV7-2 and TRBJ2-3, with 9 bases matching TRBD2. V lost 5 bases and J lost 0; bases outside the gene matches: 15. The germline V gene has CDR1 SGHTA and CDR2 FQGNSA. This CDR3 is built from 19 residues. The CDR3 bases are TGTGCCAGCAGCCCTTTCGGAGGTAGCGGGGGCTTTAGCACAGATACGCAGTATTTT. It specifies CASSPFGGSGGFSTDTQYF.

The chain recombines TRBV5-1 with TRBJ1-4; D is possibly TRBD1 (5 bases). Per germline, CDR1 SGHRS and CDR2 YFSETQ. The CDR3 is 15 residues long. The germline V and J ends were trimmed by 0 bases and 0 bases, with 6 bases remaining between them. CDR3 nucleotide sequence: TGCGCCAGCAGCTTGGAACAGGCAACTAATGAAAAACTGTTTTTT. It translates to CASSLEQATNEKLFF.

This clone appeared a few times. The V and J genes are TRBV7-6 and TRBJ2-7, with D unclear. Trimming shortened V by 2 bases and J by 2 bases, and 7 bases separated the two germline ends. Germline V gene sequence: CDR1 SGHVS, CDR2 FNYEAQ. The length of the CDR3 is 13 residues. The CDR3 sequence: CASSLWQAYEQYF. As DNA, the CDR3 is TGTGCCAGCAGCTTATGGCAGGCCTACGAGCAGTACTTC. Based on the CDR3 plus reference TRBV7-6 and TRBJ2-7, the full variable domain is GAGVSQSPRYKVTKRGQDVALRCDPISGHVSLYWYRQALGQGPEFLTYFNYEAQQDKSGLPNDRFSAERPEGSISTLTIQRTEQRDSAMYRCASSLWQAYEQYFGPGTRLTVT.

The chain couples TRBV20-1 to TRBJ2-1; D not certain. Germline loops: CDR1 DFQATT, CDR2 SNEGSKA (reference sequence). V was cut by 6 bases and J by 9 bases, with 12 bases left in between. This CDR3 spans 11 amino acids. The CDR3 sequence: CSAYSLVEQFF. The CDR3 DNA reads TGCAGTGCCTATTCCCTCGTTGAGCAGTTCTTC.

This clone was seen a few times. The chain links TRBV7-3 to TRBJ2-7, with D perhaps matching TRBD2 (6 bases). The CDR3 covers 13 residues. Trimming pared 2 bases from V and 3 bases from J, leaving 8 bases between. CDR1 is SGHTA and CDR2 is FQGTGA in the germline V gene. CDR3 residues: CASSLGTFYEQYF. The CDR3 region has the DNA TGTGCCAGCAGCTTAGGGACTTTCTACGAGCAGTACTTC.

V and J are TRBV2 and TRBJ1-5; tentatively, D is TRBD1 (5 bases). Trimming left V 6 bases short and J 0 bases short, with 12 bases between. There are 15 residues in the CDR3. Germline V gives CDR1 SNHLY, CDR2 FYNNEI. DNA for the CDR3: TGTGCCAGCAGCCAGACAGAGTATAGCAATCAGCCCCAGCATTTT. Amino acid sequence: CASSQTEYSNQPQHF.

The chain recombines TRBV11-3 with TRBJ1-1, with 7 bases identical to TRBD1. CDR3 size: 18 residues. With V trimmed by 5 bases and J by 1 base, 16 bases remained unmatched. Germline V gene lookup returns CDR1 SGHNT and CDR2 YENEEA. The CDR3 here is CASSPRGTGASGNTEAFF. Here the CDR3 DNA reads TGTGCCAGCAGCCCCCGAGGAACAGGGGCTTCGGGGAACACTGAAGCTTTCTTT. The whole variable domain, remainder taken from reference TRBV11-3 and TRBJ1-1, is EAGVVQSPRYKIIEKKQPVAFWCNPISGHNTLYWYLQNLGQGPELLIRYENEEAVDDSQLPKDRFSAERLKGVDSTLKIQPAELGDSAVYLCASSPRGTGASGNTEAFFGQGTRLTVV.

V is TRBV6-5 and J is TRBJ1-3; TRBD1 matches at 8 bases. V was pared by 7 bases and J by 4 bases, with 9 bases of the junction left unmatched. CDR3 size: 15 residues. The V gene's germline CDR1 is MNHEY and CDR2 SVGAGI. The DNA of the CDR3 is TGTGCCAGCAAGGGCGCTCGGGACAGGGGAAACACCATATATTTT. It is translated as CASKGARDRGNTIYF.

The CDR3 nucleotides are TGTGCCAGCAAAGCAGACAGGCTCGGGAACACTGAAGCTTTCTTT. Its protein is CASKADRLGNTEAFF. The rearrangement uses TRBV6-5 and TRBJ1-1; possibly TRBD1 for D (6 bases). From germline, CDR1 is MNHEY and CDR2 SVGAGI. V shed 7 bases and J shed 1 base, with 16 bases lying between them. The CDR3 has 15 amino acids.

The gene calls are TRBV27 and TRBJ2-1, with D perhaps matching TRBD2 (6 bases). V lost 5 bases and J lost 1, with 15 bases in between. The CDR3 sequence is 16 residues long. Germline V gene sequence: CDR1 MNHEY, CDR2 SMNVEV (reference sequence). The CDR3 loop reads CASSTRISGSYNEQFF. In DNA form, the CDR3 reads TGTGCCAGCAGTACCCGGATTAGCGGTTCCTACAATGAGCAGTTCTTC.

The chain is built from TRBV7-3 and TRBJ2-3, with 9 bases that match TRBD1. CDR3 length: 16 residues. V trimming: 3 bases; J trimming: 5 bases; junction bases outside the gene matches: 9. Germline V gene data show CDR1 as SGHTA and CDR2 as FQGTGA. CDR3 DNA sequence: TGTGCCAGCAGCTTCGGGGACAGGGTCGGAGGAGATACGCAGTATTTT. Translated: CASSFGDRVGGDTQYF.

The chain links TRBV28 to TRBJ1-3; maybe TRBD1 (6 bases). The germline CDR1 and CDR2 sequences are MDHEN and SYDVKM. V was pared by 4 bases and J by 3 bases, with 13 bases between. This CDR3 is built from 15 residues. As DNA, the CDR3 is TGTGCCAGCAGTTCGTCAGGGGCGATTGGAAACACCATATATTTT. It translates to CASSSSGAIGNTIYF.

The chain couples TRBV2 to TRBJ1-4; D is unclear. Germline-derived CDR1 and CDR2 are SNHLY and FYNNEI. The CDR3 runs 12 residues. The V gene lost 1 base and the J gene lost 8 bases, with 5 bases spanning the gap. Here the CDR3 reads CASSEVLEKLFF. The CDR3 nucleotides read TGTGCCAGCAGTGAAGTGTTAGAAAAACTGTTTTTT.

This chain uses TRBV28 with TRBJ1-3; no clear D gene. The CDR3 spans 15 residues. In germline, CDR1 is MDHEN, CDR2 SYDVKM. V was shortened by 7 bases and J by 0 bases, with 13 bases between the two germline ends. CDR3 amino acids: CASIPPVSSGNTIYF. CDR3 nucleotides: TGTGCCAGCATCCCGCCGGTGAGCTCTGGAAACACCATATATTTT. The variable domain in full, with the rest retrieved from reference TRBV28 and TRBJ1-3, is DVKVTQSSRYLVKRTGEKVFLECVQDMDHENMFWYRQDPGLGLRLIYFSYDVKMKEKGDIPEGYSVSREKKERFSLILESASTNQTSMYLCASIPPVSSGNTIYFGEGSWLTVV.

This chain links TRBV7-6 with TRBJ1-1, with 10 bases identical to TRBD1. The CDR3 contains 17 residues. The trim removed 2 bases at V and 5 bases at J, leaving 11 bases unmatched. Germline CDR1 SGHVS, CDR2 FNYEAQ. The CDR3 DNA follows: TGTGCCAGCAGCTTAACAAAGGGGACAGGGGACTGGACTGAAGCTTTCTTT. Its translation is CASSLTKGTGDWTEAFF. Full variable domain (outside the CDR3, taken from reference TRBV7-6 and TRBJ1-1): GAGVSQSPRYKVTKRGQDVALRCDPISGHVSLYWYRQALGQGPEFLTYFNYEAQQDKSGLPNDRFSAERPEGSISTLTIQRTEQRDSAMYRCASSLTKGTGDWTEAFFGQGTRLTVV.

This chain joins TRBV15 and TRBJ2-7; 7 nucleotides line up with TRBD1. CDR1 is LNHNV and CDR2 is YYDKDF in the germline V gene (reference sequence). The V gene end was trimmed by 1 base and the J gene end by 4 bases; junction bases not matched to a gene: 10. This CDR3 is built from 16 residues. The chain's CDR3 is CATSRGTQGVWYEQYF. The CDR3 region has the DNA TGTGCCACCAGCAGAGGGACTCAGGGGGTCTGGTACGAGCAGTACTTC.

This clone occurred once. The V gene is TRBV29-1, the J gene TRBJ2-2; 13 nucleotides agree with TRBD2. Germline CDR1 and CDR2: SQVTM and ANQGSEA. V dropped 6 bases and J dropped 4; count of bases not matched to a gene: 8. The CDR3 spans 16 residues. The CDR3 DNA reads TGCAGCGTGGTACTAGCGGGGGGGCGCCCCACCGGGGAGCTGTTTTTT. Translating it yields CSVVLAGGRPTGELFF.

This rearrangement joins TRBV7-2 to TRBJ1-4, with TRBD1 identical over 9 bases. CDR1 and CDR2 (germline): SGHTA, FQGNSA. CDR3 size: 15 residues. The ends lost 1 base at V and 7 bases at J; junction bases unmatched: 4. CDR3 protein: CASSLGDRDGEKLFF. CDR3 sequence (DNA): TGTGCCAGCAGCTTAGGGGACAGGGATGGTGAAAAACTGTTTTTT.

The J gene is TRBJ1-2, the V gene TRBV6-5; D remains ambiguous. The V gene lost 0 bases and the J gene lost 6 bases, with 8 bases spanning the gap. Germline CDR1 is MNHEY and CDR2 is SVGAGI. CDR3 length: 13 amino acids. CDR3 nucleotide sequence: TGTGCCAGCAGTTACTCGCTCGACAATGGCTACACCTTC. Encoded protein: CASSYSLDNGYTF.